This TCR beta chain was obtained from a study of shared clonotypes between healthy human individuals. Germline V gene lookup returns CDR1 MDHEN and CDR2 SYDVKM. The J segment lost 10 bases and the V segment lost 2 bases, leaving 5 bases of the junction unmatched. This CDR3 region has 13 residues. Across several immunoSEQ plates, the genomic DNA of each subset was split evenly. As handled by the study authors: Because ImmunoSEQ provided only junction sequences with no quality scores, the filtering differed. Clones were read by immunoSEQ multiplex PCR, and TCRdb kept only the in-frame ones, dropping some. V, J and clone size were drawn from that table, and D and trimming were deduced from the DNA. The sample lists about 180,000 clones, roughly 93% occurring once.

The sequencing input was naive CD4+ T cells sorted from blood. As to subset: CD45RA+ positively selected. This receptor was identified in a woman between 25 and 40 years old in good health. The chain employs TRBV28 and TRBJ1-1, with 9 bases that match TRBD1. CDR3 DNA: TGTGCCAGCAGTTTAGGGCGGGGACAGGGAGCTTTCTTT. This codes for CASSLGRGQGAFF.